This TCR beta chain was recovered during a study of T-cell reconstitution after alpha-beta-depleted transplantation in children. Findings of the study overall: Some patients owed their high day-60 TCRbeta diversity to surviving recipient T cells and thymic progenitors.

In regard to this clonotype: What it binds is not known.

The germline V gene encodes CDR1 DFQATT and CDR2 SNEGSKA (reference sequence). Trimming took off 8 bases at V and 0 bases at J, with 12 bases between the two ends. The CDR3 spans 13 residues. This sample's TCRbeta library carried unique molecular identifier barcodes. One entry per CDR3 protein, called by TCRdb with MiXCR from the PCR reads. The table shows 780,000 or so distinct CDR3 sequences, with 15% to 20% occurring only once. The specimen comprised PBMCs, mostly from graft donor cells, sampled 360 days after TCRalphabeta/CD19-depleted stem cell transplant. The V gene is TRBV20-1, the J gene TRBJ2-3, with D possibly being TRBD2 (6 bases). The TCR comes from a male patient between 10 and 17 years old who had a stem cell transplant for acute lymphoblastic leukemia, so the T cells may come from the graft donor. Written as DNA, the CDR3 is TGCAGTACTGCCGGGACTAGCACAGATACGCAGTATTTT. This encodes CSTAGTSTDTQYF.